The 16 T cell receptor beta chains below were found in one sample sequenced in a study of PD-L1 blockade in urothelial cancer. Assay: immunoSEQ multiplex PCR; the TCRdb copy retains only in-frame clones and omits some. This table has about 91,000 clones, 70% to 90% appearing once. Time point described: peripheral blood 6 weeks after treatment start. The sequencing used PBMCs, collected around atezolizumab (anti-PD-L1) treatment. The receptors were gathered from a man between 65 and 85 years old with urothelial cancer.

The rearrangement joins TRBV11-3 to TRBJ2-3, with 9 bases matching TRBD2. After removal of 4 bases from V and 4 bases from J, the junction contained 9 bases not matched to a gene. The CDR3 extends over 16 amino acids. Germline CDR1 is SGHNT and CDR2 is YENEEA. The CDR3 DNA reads TGTGCCAGCAGCTCAATAGCGGGAGACGGCGCAGATACGCAGTATTTT. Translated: CASSSIAGDGADTQYF. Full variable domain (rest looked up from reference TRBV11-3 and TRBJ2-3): EAGVVQSPRYKIIEKKQPVAFWCNPISGHNTLYWYLQNLGQGPELLIRYENEEAVDDSQLPKDRFSAERLKGVDSTLKIQPAELGDSAVYLCASSSIAGDGADTQYFGPGTRLTVL.

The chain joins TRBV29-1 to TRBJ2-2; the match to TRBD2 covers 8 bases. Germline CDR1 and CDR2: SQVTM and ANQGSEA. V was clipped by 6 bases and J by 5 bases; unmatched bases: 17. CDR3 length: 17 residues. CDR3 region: CSVGGAGVSSYTGELFF. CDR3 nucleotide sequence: TGCAGCGTGGGGGGAGCGGGAGTATCGTCGTATACCGGGGAGCTGTTTTTT.

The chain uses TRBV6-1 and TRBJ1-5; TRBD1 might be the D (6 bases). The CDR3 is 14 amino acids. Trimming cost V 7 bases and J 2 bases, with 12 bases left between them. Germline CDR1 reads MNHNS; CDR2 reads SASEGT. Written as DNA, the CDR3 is TGTGCCAGCAATAGACAGGCAGGCAATCAGCCCCAGCATTTT. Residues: CASNRQAGNQPQHF.

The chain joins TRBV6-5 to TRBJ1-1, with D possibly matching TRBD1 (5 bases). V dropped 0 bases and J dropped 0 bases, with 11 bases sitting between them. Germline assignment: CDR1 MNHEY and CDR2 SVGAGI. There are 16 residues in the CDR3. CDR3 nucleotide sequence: TGTGCCAGCAGTTACTCGAATAAGGGGATGAACACTGAAGCTTTCTTT. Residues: CASSYSNKGMNTEAFF.

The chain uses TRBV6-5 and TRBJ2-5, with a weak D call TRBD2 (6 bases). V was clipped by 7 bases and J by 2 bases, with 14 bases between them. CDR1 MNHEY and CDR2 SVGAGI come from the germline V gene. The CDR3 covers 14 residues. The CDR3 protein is CASNLRGRQETQYF. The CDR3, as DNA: TGTGCCAGCAACCTGCGGGGCCGGCAAGAGACCCAGTACTTC.

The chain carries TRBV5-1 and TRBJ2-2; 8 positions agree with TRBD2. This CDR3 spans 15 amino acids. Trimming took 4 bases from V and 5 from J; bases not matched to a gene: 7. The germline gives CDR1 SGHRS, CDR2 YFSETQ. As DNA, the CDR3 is TGCGCCAGCAGCCCGGGGGGGTTGGCGACCGGGGAGCTGTTTTTT. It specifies CASSPGGLATGELFF.

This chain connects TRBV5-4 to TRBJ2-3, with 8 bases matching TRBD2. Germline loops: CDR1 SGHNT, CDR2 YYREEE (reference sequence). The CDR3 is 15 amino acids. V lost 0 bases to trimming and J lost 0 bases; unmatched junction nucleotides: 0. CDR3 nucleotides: TGTGCCAGCAGCTTGGCTAGCGGGAGCACAGATACGCAGTATTTT. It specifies CASSLASGSTDTQYF.

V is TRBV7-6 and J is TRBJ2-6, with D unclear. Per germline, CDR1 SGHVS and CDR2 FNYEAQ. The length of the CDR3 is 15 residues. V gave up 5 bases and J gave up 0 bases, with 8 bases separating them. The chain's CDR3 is CASSPRSSGANVLTF. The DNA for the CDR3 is TGTGCCAGCAGCCCTCGTTCCTCTGGGGCCAACGTCCTGACTTTC.

The CDR3 coding sequence is TGTGCCAGCAGCTTGGTTCTGGTAGATGAAAAACTGTTTTTT. Protein product: CASSLVLVDEKLFF. This chain joins TRBV5-5 and TRBJ1-4, with D unclear. In germline, CDR1 is SGHKS, CDR2 YYEKEE (reference sequence). Trimming stripped 0 bases from V and 6 bases from J, with 9 bases between. This CDR3 region has 14 residues.

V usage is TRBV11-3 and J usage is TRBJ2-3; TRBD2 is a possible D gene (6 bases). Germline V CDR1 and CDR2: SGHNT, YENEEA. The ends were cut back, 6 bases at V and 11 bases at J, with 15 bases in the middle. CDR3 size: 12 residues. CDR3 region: CASSSVPGEQYF. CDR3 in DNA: TGTGCCAGCAGTTCCGTGCCGGGGGAGCAGTATTTT.

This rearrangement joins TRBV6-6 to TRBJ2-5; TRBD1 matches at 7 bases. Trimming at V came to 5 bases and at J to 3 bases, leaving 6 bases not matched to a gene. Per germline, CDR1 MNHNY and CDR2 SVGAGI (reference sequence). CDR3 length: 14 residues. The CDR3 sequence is CASSGPGTEETQYF. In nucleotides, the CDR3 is TGTGCCAGCAGTGGGCCCGGGACAGAAGAGACCCAGTACTTC.

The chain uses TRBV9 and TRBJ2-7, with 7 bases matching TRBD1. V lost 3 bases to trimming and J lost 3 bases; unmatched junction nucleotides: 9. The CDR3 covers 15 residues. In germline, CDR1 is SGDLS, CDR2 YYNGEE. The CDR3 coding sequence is TGTGCCAGCAGCGCCCCCGGGACAGTGGACTACGAGCAGTACTTC. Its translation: CASSAPGTVDYEQYF.

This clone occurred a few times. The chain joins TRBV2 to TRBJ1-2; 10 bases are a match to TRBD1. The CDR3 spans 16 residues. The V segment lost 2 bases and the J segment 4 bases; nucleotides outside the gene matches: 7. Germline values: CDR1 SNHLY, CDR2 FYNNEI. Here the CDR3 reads CASSELGTGASYGYTF. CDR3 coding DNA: TGTGCCAGCAGTGAACTCGGGACAGGGGCGTCCTATGGCTACACCTTC.

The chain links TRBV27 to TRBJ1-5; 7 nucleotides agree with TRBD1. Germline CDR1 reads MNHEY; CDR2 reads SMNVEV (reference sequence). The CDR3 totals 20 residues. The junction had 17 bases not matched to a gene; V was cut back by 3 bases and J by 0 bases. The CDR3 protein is CASSFRWSHRQGHSNQPQHF. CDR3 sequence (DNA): TGTGCCAGCAGTTTTCGGTGGTCCCATAGACAGGGACATAGCAATCAGCCCCAGCATTTT.

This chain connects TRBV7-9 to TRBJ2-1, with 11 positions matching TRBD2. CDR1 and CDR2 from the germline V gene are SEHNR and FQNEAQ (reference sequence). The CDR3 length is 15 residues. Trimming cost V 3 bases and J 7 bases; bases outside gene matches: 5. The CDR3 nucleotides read TGTGCCAGCAGCTTTACTAGCGGGAGCATAAATGAGCAGTTCTTC. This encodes CASSFTSGSINEQFF.

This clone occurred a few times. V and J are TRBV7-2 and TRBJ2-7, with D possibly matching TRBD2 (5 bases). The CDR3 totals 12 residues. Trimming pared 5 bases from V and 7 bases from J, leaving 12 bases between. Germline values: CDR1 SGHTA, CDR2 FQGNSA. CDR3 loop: CASSQRRGEQYF. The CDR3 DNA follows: TGTGCCAGCAGCCAAAGAAGAGGGGAGCAGTACTTC.